This paragraph reports one T cell receptor beta chain. Its antigen remains unknown. Here immunoSEQ multiplex PCR was the method, and the copy in TCRdb shows in-frame clones only, minus some. The sample shows 53,000 or so clones, about 85% of them seen only once. Every patient had relapsed following autologous stem cell transplantation, and cohorts differed in brentuximab vedotin exposure. Best response was recorded as complete response, partial response or progressive disease. The source of the sample is a study of PD-1 blockade in classical Hodgkin lymphoma. Whole-study findings and limits: Causes of the repertoire differences remain undefined, possibly disease activity or prior therapy. Whereas CD4+ TCR diversity had risen significantly by C4D1, CD8+ TCR diversity had not. Healthy donors were reported to have higher baseline TCR diversity than newly diagnosed patients.

V lost 2 bases and J lost 7, with 9 bases in between. The CDR3 is made up of 13 amino acids. From germline, CDR1 is MNHEY and CDR2 SMNVEV (reference sequence). The source was peripheral blood mononuclear cells (PBMCs), collected at baseline. This TCR was sampled from a human donor with classical Hodgkin lymphoma. V is TRBV27 and J is TRBJ1-5; D not certain. The CDR3 here is CASSLAPPQPQHF. The CDR3 DNA reads TGTGCCAGCAGTTTAGCCCCCCCGCAGCCCCAGCATTTT.